The entry below gives a single T cell receptor beta chain sequence along with its context. This entry comes from a study of control samples from healthy donors and cancer patients. Clones were read by immunoSEQ multiplex PCR, and TCRdb kept only the in-frame ones, dropping some. There are about 170,000 clones in the sample; 90% to 95% occur only once, and approximately 1.4% lies in the top ten. This TCR was recovered from a woman under 40 in good health. Sequenced: blood.

This chain's CDR3 is CATSNRVNSNQPQHF. The CDR3 coding sequence is TGTGCCACCAGCAACAGGGTGAATAGCAATCAGCCCCAGCATTTT. The rearrangement joins TRBV15 to TRBJ1-5; TRBD1 is a possible D gene (6 bases). The CDR3 extends over 15 amino acids. Germline V lookup: CDR1 LNHNV, CDR2 YYDKDF (reference sequence). Trimming took off 4 bases at V and 0 bases at J, with 10 bases between the two ends.